This T cell receptor beta chain originates from a study of PD-L1 blockade in urothelial cancer. Overall study: Men with urothelial cancer arising in the bladder made up most of the roughly 30 patients. Prior chemotherapy in patients spanned 0 to 3 regimens.

Time point of the sample: peripheral blood 6 weeks after treatment start. Disease in patients was locally advanced or metastatic urothelial carcinoma. Into every PCR, synthetic TCR analog templates were spiked. Sequencing was performed with immunoSEQ multiplex PCR; in TCRdb, only in-frame clones are kept and a portion is missing. Among 90,000 to 130,000 clones listed, more than 85% were seen once. Per the germline V gene, CDR1 is LGHNA and CDR2 is YNFKEQ. This CDR3 spans 14 amino acids. With 1 base clipped from V and 8 bases from J, the junction kept 3 bases outside the gene matches. This chain connects TRBV4-2 to TRBJ1-4, with TRBD1 matching over 8 bases. This specimen consisted of PBMCs, obtained around atezolizumab (anti-PD-L1) treatment. The TCR comes from a man aged 60 to 69 with urothelial cancer. CDR3 bases: TGTGCCAGCAGCCAAGTTACAGGGGGGGAAAAACTGTTTTTT. Its translation: CASSQVTGGEKLFF.